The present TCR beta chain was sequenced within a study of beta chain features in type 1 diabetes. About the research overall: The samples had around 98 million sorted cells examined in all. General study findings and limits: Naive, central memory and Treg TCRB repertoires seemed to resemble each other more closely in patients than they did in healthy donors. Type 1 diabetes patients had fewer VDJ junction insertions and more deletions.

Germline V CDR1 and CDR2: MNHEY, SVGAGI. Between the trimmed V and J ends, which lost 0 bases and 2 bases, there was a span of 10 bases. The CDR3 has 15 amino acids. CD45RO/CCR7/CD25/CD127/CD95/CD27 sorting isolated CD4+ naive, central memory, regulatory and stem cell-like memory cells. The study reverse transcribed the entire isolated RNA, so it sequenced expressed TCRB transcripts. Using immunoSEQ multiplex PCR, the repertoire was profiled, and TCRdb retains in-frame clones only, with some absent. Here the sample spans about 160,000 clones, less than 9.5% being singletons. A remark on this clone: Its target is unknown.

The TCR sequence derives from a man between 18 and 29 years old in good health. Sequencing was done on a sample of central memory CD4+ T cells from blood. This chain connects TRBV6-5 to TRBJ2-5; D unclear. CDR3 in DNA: TGTGCCAGCAGTTACTCGATCTGGCGGCAAGAGACCCAGTACTTC. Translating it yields CASSYSIWRQETQYF.